This TCR beta chain appears in the sequencing data of a study of PD-1 and CTLA-4 blockade in melanoma. Assay used: immunoSEQ multiplex PCR; TCRdb lists only in-frame clones, some missing. The sample shows 15,000 to 20,000 clones, over 60% of them seen only once. The CDR3 contains 14 residues. The V gene end was trimmed by 4 bases and the J gene end by 3 bases; junction bases not matched to a gene: 4. Germline CDR1 reads SGHRS; CDR2 reads YFSETQ. The rearrangement uses TRBV5-1 and TRBJ1-1, with TRBD1 matching 9 bases. This sequence was found in a human donor with melanoma. This material consisted of CD8+ T cells from peripheral blood, taken before anti-PD-1 treatment. CDR3 nucleotides: TGCGCCAGCAGCCGGACAGGGGATTACACTGAAGCTTTCTTT. This codes for CASSRTGDYTEAFF.